The 21 T cell receptor beta chains below were found in one sample sequenced in a study of blood T cell repertoires in COVID-19. Some clones are missing from TCRdb's copy, which holds only in-frame ones; the method was immunoSEQ multiplex PCR. The profile covers 55,000 to 80,000 clones, with more than 75% appearing a single time and roughly 1.2% taken by the ten largest. Sequencing was carried out using peripheral blood. The origin of the receptors is a woman aged 55-75 years with acute or convalescent COVID-19.

This clone was observed once. The chain couples TRBV15 to TRBJ2-4; D may be TRBD1 (5 bases). Germline CDR1 and CDR2: LNHNV and YYDKDF (reference sequence). The V end lost 0 bases, the J end lost 7 bases, and 16 bases lay between the germline ends. There are 16 residues in the CDR3. CDR3 sequence: CATSRELRAAGNIQYF. Here the CDR3 DNA reads TGTGCCACCAGCAGAGAATTAAGGGCGGCAGGGAACATTCAGTACTTC.

The J gene is TRBJ1-2, the V gene TRBV6-5; 7 nucleotides agree with TRBD1. The CDR3 consists of 15 residues. J gave up 6 bases and V 7 bases, and 14 bases lay outside the gene matches. CDR1 and CDR2 from the germline V gene are MNHEY and SVGAGI. Here the CDR3 DNA reads TGTGCCAGCACGGGTGGGGCACAGGGGAACAATGGCTACACCTTC. Translated, it gives CASTGGAQGNNGYTF.

The rearrangement links TRBV3-1 (or the pseudogene TRBV3-2) to TRBJ1-1; D unclear. This CDR3 has 12 residues. Per germline, CDR1 LGHDT and CDR2 YNNKEL (reference sequence). Trimming stripped 1 base from V and 3 bases from J, with 3 bases between. DNA of the CDR3: TGTGCCAGCAGCCAAGCGGACACTGAAGCTTTCTTT. Its translation: CASSQADTEAFF.

This chain connects TRBV7-2 to TRBJ2-5; 8 bases are a match to TRBD1. Germline assignment: CDR1 SGHTA and CDR2 FQGNSA. V was pared by 0 bases and J by 5 bases, with 11 bases of the junction left unmatched. This CDR3 comprises 17 residues. The CDR3 sequence is CASSLAPVTGVLETQYF. The DNA of the CDR3 is TGTGCCAGCAGCTTAGCGCCAGTGACAGGGGTTTTGGAGACCCAGTACTTC.

The J gene is TRBJ1-3, the V gene TRBV5-1; D remains ambiguous. Germline V gene sequence: CDR1 SGHRS, CDR2 YFSETQ. The CDR3 loop spans 16 amino acids. Trimming took 0 bases from V and 0 from J, leaving 10 bases between them. The CDR3 sequence: CASSLGDGDSGNTIYF. The CDR3, as DNA: TGCGCCAGCAGCTTGGGAGACGGGGACTCTGGAAACACCATATATTTT.

The gene calls are TRBV7-3 and TRBJ2-1, with D possibly matching TRBD2 (6 bases). Germline CDR1 reads SGHTA; CDR2 reads FQGTGA. The V end was cut by 5 bases, the J end by 9 bases, with 14 bases between. The CDR3 is made up of 13 amino acids. The CDR3 loop is CASSPASEGEQFF. CDR3 nucleotide sequence: TGTGCCAGCAGCCCAGCTAGCGAGGGTGAGCAGTTCTTC. The whole variable domain, filled in from reference TRBV7-3 and TRBJ2-1, reads GAGVSQTPSNKVTEKGKYVELRCDPISGHTALYWYRQSLGQGPEFLIYFQGTGAADDSGLPNDRFFAVRPEGSVSTLKIQRTERGDSAVYLCASSPASEGEQFFGPGTRLTVL.

J is TRBJ1-1 and V is TRBV6-5; D unclear. Trimming pared 4 bases from V and 2 bases from J, leaving 11 bases between. The V gene's germline CDR1 is MNHEY and CDR2 SVGAGI. CDR3 size: 14 residues. Here the CDR3 DNA reads TGTGCCAGCAGTTTTAGGACGGGAAACACTGAAGCTTTCTTT. Translating gives CASSFRTGNTEAFF.

The CDR3 region has the DNA TGTGCCAGCAGTAACCGACAGGGGCCGGATTATGGCTACACCTTC. Translation gives CASSNRQGPDYGYTF. The V and J genes are TRBV27 and TRBJ1-2; TRBD1 agrees at 8 bases. The trim removed 5 bases at V and 5 bases at J, leaving 10 bases unmatched. The CDR3 has 15 residues. CDR1 is MNHEY, CDR2 SMNVEV, per germline (reference sequence).

The chain has TRBV28 and TRBJ1-6; D is perhaps TRBD1 (5 bases). In germline, CDR1 is MDHEN, CDR2 SYDVKM. The CDR3 length is 16 residues. With 6 bases removed from V and 1 base from J, the gap between germline ends came to 13 bases. The CDR3 region has the DNA TGTGCCAGCAGATGGGGCAGCGGGTCCTATAATTCACCCCTCCACTTT. Its translation is CASRWGSGSYNSPLHF.

The chain uses TRBV29-1 and TRBJ1-1, with unresolved D. The CDR3 covers 13 residues. V gave up 4 bases and J gave up 3 bases, with 12 bases separating them. Germline V gene sequence: CDR1 SQVTM, CDR2 ANQGSEA. The CDR3 here is CSVANTVDTEAFF. CDR3 coding DNA: TGCAGCGTTGCAAATACAGTGGACACTGAAGCTTTCTTT.

This clone has only a few counts. The chain is built from TRBV14 and TRBJ1-2; a possible D gene is TRBD1 (5 bases). Germline assignment: CDR1 SGHDN and CDR2 FVKESK. The CDR3 totals 15 residues. The germline V and J ends were trimmed by 0 bases and 0 bases, with 8 bases remaining between them. The CDR3 region has the DNA TGTGCCAGCAGCCAAGAGAAGGGGTCTAACTATGGCTACACCTTC. Amino acid sequence: CASSQEKGSNYGYTF. Full variable domain (missing parts from reference TRBV14 and TRBJ1-2): EAGVTQFPSHSVIEKGQTVTLRCDPISGHDNLYWYRRVMGKEIKFLLHFVKESKQDESGMPNNRFLAERTGGTYSTLKVQPAELEDSGVYFCASSQEKGSNYGYTFGSGTRLTVV.

This clone was recorded only once. The rearrangement uses TRBV12-3 or TRBV12-4 and TRBJ2-3; D call uncertain. Trimming removed 6 bases from V and 1 base from J, with 8 bases in between. The CDR3 is 13 residues long. The CDR3 here is CASSPTGTDTQYF. The CDR3 nucleotides read TGTGCCAGCAGCCCGACTGGCACAGATACGCAGTATTTT.

The rearrangement links TRBV19 to TRBJ1-6, with D hard to call. V lost 4 bases and J 8 bases, leaving 15 bases between the germline ends. The CDR3 extends over 15 amino acids. Germline loops: CDR1 LNHDA, CDR2 SQIVND (reference sequence). The CDR3 DNA reads TGTGCCAGTAGTACCTCCGGTATCCCCGATTCACCCCTCCACTTT. Protein: CASSTSGIPDSPLHF. The full variable domain, with the rest looked up from reference TRBV19 and TRBJ1-6, is DGGITQSPKYLFRKEGQNVTLSCEQNLNHDAMYWYRQDPGQGLRLIYYSQIVNDFQKGDIAEGYSVSREKKESFPLTVTSAQKNPTAFYLCASSTSGIPDSPLHFGNGTRLTVT.

This chain joins TRBV6-5 and TRBJ1-5, with D perhaps matching TRBD1 (6 bases). The germline V gene has CDR1 MNHEY and CDR2 SVGAGI. The CDR3 is 13 amino acids. V lost 6 bases and J lost 4, with 10 bases in between. The CDR3 DNA reads TGTGCCAGCAGACAGGGCTTAAATCAGCCCCAGCATTTT. As protein: CASRQGLNQPQHF.

The chain links TRBV3-1 (or the pseudogene TRBV3-2) to TRBJ2-2; D gene ambiguous. This CDR3 spans 14 amino acids. Germline CDR1 reads LGHDT; CDR2 reads YNNKEL (reference sequence). V gave up 4 bases and J gave up 7 bases, with 13 bases separating them. The CDR3 here is CASSPVEANGELFF. The CDR3 DNA is TGTGCCAGCAGCCCCGTAGAAGCGAACGGGGAGCTGTTTTTT.

This sequence joins TRBV19 and TRBJ1-2; a possible D gene is TRBD1 (5 bases). The CDR3 loop spans 13 amino acids. V lost 5 bases to trimming and J lost 12 bases, with 19 bases between them. CDR1 and CDR2 (germline): LNHDA, SQIVND (reference sequence). The CDR3 DNA sequence: TGTGCCAGTAGTCAAAGGACGGGGGGAGTCGACACCTTC. It yields the protein CASSQRTGGVDTF. The complete variable domain, with remaining parts taken from reference TRBV19 and TRBJ1-2, reads DGGITQSPKYLFRKEGQNVTLSCEQNLNHDAMYWYRQDPGQGLRLIYYSQIVNDFQKGDIAEGYSVSREKKESFPLTVTSAQKNPTAFYLCASSQRTGGVDTFGSGTRLTVV.

This chain uses TRBV5-1 with TRBJ1-2, with 7 positions matching TRBD1. The CDR3 length is 13 residues. With V trimmed by 4 bases and J by 7 bases, 7 bases remained unmatched. From germline, CDR1 is SGHRS and CDR2 YFSETQ. CDR3 coding DNA: TGCGCCAGCAGCCCGGACAGGCTCGGTGGCTACACCTTC. Amino acid sequence: CASSPDRLGGYTF.

The chain carries TRBV29-1 and TRBJ2-6; possibly TRBD1 for D (6 bases). Per germline, CDR1 SQVTM and CDR2 ANQGSEA. Trimming removed 7 bases from V and 3 bases from J, with 10 bases in between. The CDR3 loop spans 13 amino acids. CDR3 region: CSAQGGGANVLTF. CDR3 DNA sequence: TGCAGCGCTCAAGGGGGTGGGGCCAACGTCCTGACTTTC.

This clone has just one count. The chain joins TRBV4-3 to TRBJ2-4; maybe TRBD1 (6 bases). Looked up from germline, CDR1 is LGHNA and CDR2 is YSLEER. With 4 bases removed from V and 7 bases from J, the gap between germline ends came to 17 bases. CDR3 length equals 15 residues. Here the CDR3 DNA reads TGCGCCAGCAGCCGAGAACAGGGATTGTTTAACATTCAGTACTTC. This sequence encodes CASSREQGLFNIQYF.

The chain joins TRBV6-2 or TRBV6-3 to TRBJ1-1; D remains unclear. Germline V gives CDR1 MNHEY, CDR2 SVGEGT. The V end lost 6 bases, the J end lost 7 bases, and 9 bases lay between the germline ends. The CDR3 loop spans 11 amino acids. CDR3 sequence: CASSTRGEAFF. The CDR3 bases are TGTGCCAGCAGCACCCGCGGTGAAGCTTTCTTT.

The chain couples TRBV1 to TRBJ1-4; TRBD1 is the table's D call, not checked against the DNA. TRBV1 is designated a pseudogene. This CDR3 has 14 residues. Here the CDR3 DNA reads TGCACCAGCAGGCCGGGACAGGGGGCTAGAAAACTGTTTTTT. Protein product: CTSRPGQGARKLFF.